Listed below are T cell receptor beta chains from one sample, sequenced in a study of response to subunit inactivated influenza vaccine. TCRdb itself ran the RT-PCR reads through MiXCR, one entry per CDR3 protein. The table has under 850,000 distinct CDR3 sequences, about 18% seen once. Sequences were derived from PBMCs from blood, sampled approximately 5 days after vaccination. The receptors derive from a man aged 50 to 60 who received an inactivated influenza vaccine. Both conserved end residues are part of each CDR3. A D gene is named only where the DNA matches it firmly. Expanded clones are given a class, and other clones once, few, many or no size at all.

cdr3_nt: TGTGCCAGCAGCCAAGGCGGCGGGGGGGCACGAGAGACCCAGTACTTC
cdr3_aa: CASSQGGGGARETQYF
clone_size: NA
v_call: TRBV7-2
j_call: TRBJ2-5
d_call: TRBD2

cdr3_nt: TGTGCCACCAGCGAGGGCAGGGCATATACGCAGTATTTT
cdr3_aa: CATSEGRAYTQYF
clone_size: many
v_call: TRBV15
j_call: TRBJ2-3
d_call: NA

cdr3_nt: TGTGCCAGCAGCGCGAAACAGGGCTATGAGCAGTTCTTC
cdr3_aa: CASSAKQGYEQFF
clone_size: many
v_call: TRBV7-8
j_call: TRBJ2-1
d_call: NA

cdr3_nt: TGTGCCAGCAGCCTTAGACGGACTAGCGGGTTTGAGCAGTTCTTC
cdr3_aa: CASSLRRTSGFEQFF
clone_size: few
v_call: TRBV11-2
j_call: TRBJ2-1
d_call: TRBD2

cdr3_nt: TGCAGTGCCCTGACGAACTATGGCTACACCTTC
cdr3_aa: CSALTNYGYTF
clone_size: few
v_call: TRBV20-1
j_call: TRBJ1-2
d_call: NA

cdr3_nt: TGCGCCAGCAGCCAATCGGGGGTATCCTACAATGAGCAGTTCTTC
cdr3_aa: CASSQSGVSYNEQFF
clone_size: many
v_call: TRBV4-3
j_call: TRBJ2-1
d_call: NA

cdr3_nt: TGCAGTGCAAGGACAGGGACGGTTCGGGTAGATACGCAGTATTTT
cdr3_aa: CSARTGTVRVDTQYF
clone_size: few
v_call: TRBV20-1
j_call: TRBJ2-3
d_call: TRBD1

cdr3_nt: TGCAGCGTTGAAGGACAAACCTACAATGAGCAGTTCTTC
cdr3_aa: CSVEGQTYNEQFF
clone_size: few
v_call: TRBV29-1
j_call: TRBJ2-1
d_call: NA

cdr3_nt: TGCAGTGCTGGGGCAGGGTATGGCTACACCTTC
cdr3_aa: CSAGAGYGYTF
clone_size: few
v_call: TRBV20-1
j_call: TRBJ1-2
d_call: NA

cdr3_nt: TGCAGTGCTAGAGCGCCCGGCGTCCAAGAGACCCAGTACTTC
cdr3_aa: CSARAPGVQETQYF
clone_size: few
v_call: TRBV20-1
j_call: TRBJ2-5
d_call: NA

cdr3_nt: TGCGCCAGCAGCCCCCGGGCGGGAGGATTAGGAGAGACCCAGTACTTC
cdr3_aa: CASSPRAGGLGETQYF
clone_size: NA
v_call: TRBV4-3
j_call: TRBJ2-5
d_call: TRBD2

cdr3_nt: TGCGCCAGCAGCTACAGGGGCTACAATGAGCAGTTCTTC
cdr3_aa: CASSYRGYNEQFF
clone_size: many
v_call: TRBV5-1
j_call: TRBJ2-1
d_call: TRBD1

cdr3_nt: TGTGCCAGCAGTACGACAGGGGCCTTCACAGATACGCAGTATTTT
cdr3_aa: CASSTTGAFTDTQYF
clone_size: few
v_call: TRBV12-3/TRBV12-4
j_call: TRBJ2-3
d_call: TRBD1

cdr3_nt: TGTGCCAGCAGCTGGAGAGGGGGGAGTAATGAAAAACTGTTTTTT
cdr3_aa: CASSWRGGSNEKLFF
clone_size: NA
v_call: TRBV5-4
j_call: TRBJ1-4
d_call: NA

cdr3_nt: TGTGCCAGCAGAACGGGACTAGCGTATGACGAGCAGTACTTC
cdr3_aa: CASRTGLAYDEQYF
clone_size: NA
v_call: TRBV28
j_call: TRBJ2-7
d_call: TRBD2

cdr3_nt: TGTGCCACCTTTCTCGGAGGGGGCATATATGGCTACACCTTC
cdr3_aa: CATFLGGGIYGYTF
clone_size: NA
v_call: TRBV10-3
j_call: TRBJ1-2
d_call: TRBD1

cdr3_nt: TGCAGCGTTGTGTGGGGGGCGGAGGGTCAGCCCCAGCATTTT
cdr3_aa: CSVVWGAEGQPQHF
clone_size: NA
v_call: TRBV29-1
j_call: TRBJ1-5
d_call: NA

cdr3_nt: TGCGCCAGCAACACTCGGACTGGGAACACTGAAGCTTTCTTT
cdr3_aa: CASNTRTGNTEAFF
clone_size: few
v_call: TRBV5-1
j_call: TRBJ1-1
d_call: NA

cdr3_nt: TGTGCCACCAGTGCCCCCAGGACAACCTACAATGAGCAGTTCTTC
cdr3_aa: CATSAPRTTYNEQFF
clone_size: few
v_call: TRBV24-1
j_call: TRBJ2-1
d_call: NA

cdr3_nt: TGCAGCGTTGAAAGGGGTATTAGCACAGATACGCAGTATTTT
cdr3_aa: CSVERGISTDTQYF
clone_size: few
v_call: TRBV29-1
j_call: TRBJ2-3
d_call: NA

cdr3_nt: TGCGCCAGCAGCCAAGATTACAGGGGAGGAAACACCATATATTTT
cdr3_aa: CASSQDYRGGNTIYF
clone_size: NA
v_call: TRBV4-3
j_call: TRBJ1-3
d_call: TRBD1

cdr3_nt: TGTGCCAGCAGCCTGGACAGGGGGCTAAATGAAAAACTGTTTTTT
cdr3_aa: CASSLDRGLNEKLFF
clone_size: once
v_call: TRBV5-4
j_call: TRBJ1-4
d_call: TRBD1

cdr3_nt: TGTGCCAGCAGTTACCCGTCTGGGCTAGCGGGAGTAAGAGATACGCAGTATTTT
cdr3_aa: CASSYPSGLAGVRDTQYF
clone_size: NA
v_call: TRBV6-2/TRBV6-3
j_call: TRBJ2-3
d_call: TRBD2

cdr3_nt: TGTGCCAGCAGCCGCGTCGGACTAGCGGGGGGGCCGAGTTTAGAGACCCAGTACTTC
cdr3_aa: CASSRVGLAGGPSLETQYF
clone_size: NA
v_call: TRBV2
j_call: TRBJ2-5
d_call: TRBD2

cdr3_nt: TGTGCCAGCAGCGTCGCCCCGGGACTACTAGAGCAGTTCTTC
cdr3_aa: CASSVAPGLLEQFF
clone_size: few
v_call: TRBV9
j_call: TRBJ2-1
d_call: TRBD2

cdr3_nt: TGCAGCGGGGGCCACCCCAATGAGCAGTTCTTC
cdr3_aa: CSGGHPNEQFF
clone_size: many
v_call: TRBV29-1
j_call: TRBJ2-1
d_call: NA